Following are 5 T cell receptor beta chains from one sample sequenced in a study of T cell responses to AZD1222 COVID-19 vaccine. TCRdb's copy holds only in-frame clones and misses some; the assay was immunoSEQ multiplex PCR. The table includes some 86,000 clones, around nine tenths detected once. The source material was peripheral blood, sampled 28 days after the second AZD1222 dose. The receptor source for this set is an adult who received the AZD1222 COVID-19 vaccine.

This CDR3 is CASRSGYSGNTIYF. DNA of the CDR3: TGTGCCAGCAGATCAGGGTACTCTGGAAACACCATATATTTT. The chain couples TRBV2 to TRBJ1-3; D perhaps matches TRBD1 (5 bases). Trimming shortened V by 6 bases and J by 0 bases, and 9 bases separated the two germline ends. This CDR3 has 14 residues. CDR1 SNHLY and CDR2 FYNNEI come from the germline V gene.

The genes are TRBV10-3 and TRBJ1-4; D unresolved. The germline V gene has CDR1 ENHRY and CDR2 SYGVKD. This CDR3 has 14 amino acids. Trimming took 3 bases from V and 4 from J, leaving 9 bases between them. In DNA, the CDR3 is TGTGCCATCAGTGACCCTCCGTTTAATGAAAAACTGTTTTTT. Protein sequence: CAISDPPFNEKLFF.

This clone was recorded only once. The CDR3 region is CARSTRGGYTF. In DNA, the CDR3 is TGTGCCAGAAGCACCAGGGGCGGCTACACCTTC. The rearrangement joins TRBV5-3 to TRBJ1-2, with D perhaps TRBD1 (6 bases). TRBV5-3 is filed as an ORF, its function uncertain. Trimming cost V 4 bases and J 8 bases, with 9 bases left between them. The CDR3 is 11 residues long.

The chain couples TRBV18 to TRBJ1-1; possibly TRBD1 for D (6 bases). CDR1 KGHSH and CDR2 LQKENI come from the germline V gene. The V and J ends lost 5 bases and 3 bases respectively, with 13 bases between them. CDR3 length: 14 residues. The CDR3 DNA follows: TGTGCCAGCTCAACAGGGCCCCTCGACACTGAAGCTTTCTTT. This gives the protein CASSTGPLDTEAFF. Drawing the rest from reference TRBV18 and TRBJ1-1, the complete variable domain is NAGVMQNPRHLVRRRGQEARLRCSPMKGHSHVYWYRQLPEEGLKFMVYLQKENIIDESGMPKERFSAEFPKEGPSILRIQQVVRGDSAAYFCASSTGPLDTEAFFGQGTRLTVV.

The chain joins TRBV19 to TRBJ1-5; no firm D call. Trimming removed 5 bases at V and 6 bases at J, with 14 bases between. Germline V gene sequence: CDR1 LNHDA, CDR2 SQIVND (reference sequence). The CDR3 is made up of 14 amino acids. CDR3 coding DNA: TGTGCCAGTAGTCGGACCGGTTTGGGTCAGCCCCAGCATTTT. This translates into CASSRTGLGQPQHF.